This T cell receptor (beta chain) was recorded in a study of T cell responses to AZD1222 COVID-19 vaccine. Background on the study: Pooled together were second doses at about 4 or about 12 weeks. Points from the study as a whole: Among vaccine-associated CD4 TCRs, coverage spanned spike, with dominance at 160-218 and 743-854. Repertoires in all cases were sampled only once the peak T cell response had passed. Donors in the cohort were predominantly white British and more often female, and clonal diversity was possibly underestimated.

CDR1 LNHDA and CDR2 SQIVND come from the germline V gene (reference sequence). Trimming shortened V by 5 bases and J by 3 bases, and 13 bases separated the two germline ends. The CDR3 length is 14 residues. Here immunoSEQ multiplex PCR was the method, and the copy in TCRdb shows in-frame clones only, minus some. This sample has approximately 150,000 clones; 85% to 95% occur once, and the top ten carry around 1.3%. With regard to this clone: Antigen unknown.

The rearrangement joins TRBV19 to TRBJ1-1; possibly TRBD1 for D (5 bases). Sequenced here: peripheral blood, sampled on day 0 of AZD1222 vaccination. The receptor's source is an adult in good health. CDR3 DNA: TGTGCCAGTAGTCCAGACAGAGATTACACTGAAGCTTTCTTT. Translating it yields CASSPDRDYTEAFF. Supplemented by reference TRBV19 and TRBJ1-1, the full variable domain reads DGGITQSPKYLFRKEGQNVTLSCEQNLNHDAMYWYRQDPGQGLRLIYYSQIVNDFQKGDIAEGYSVSREKKESFPLTVTSAQKNPTAFYLCASSPDRDYTEAFFGQGTRLTVV.